A single sample gave rise to the 5 T cell receptor beta chains below, sequenced in a study of blood T cell repertoires in COVID-19. Some clones are missing from TCRdb's copy, which holds only in-frame ones; the method was immunoSEQ multiplex PCR. This sample yields about 140,000 clones, of which 60% to 80% are seen a single time; about 2.9% belongs to the top ten. Specimen: PBMCs or T cells enriched from blood (not recorded which). The source of these receptors is a woman aged 50 to 65 who had recovered from COVID-19.

CDR3 sequence reads: CASSINGLGGTYSGANVLTF. DNA for the CDR3: TGTGCCAGTAGTATAAATGGCCTGGGAGGCACCTACTCTGGGGCCAACGTCCTGACTTTC. This chain uses TRBV19 with TRBJ2-6; TRBD2 might be the D (6 bases). CDR1 is LNHDA, CDR2 SQIVND, per germline (reference sequence). Trimming stripped 2 bases from V and 0 bases from J, with 20 bases between. This CDR3 region has 20 residues.

The chain is built from TRBV6-5 and TRBJ1-6, with D possibly being TRBD1 (5 bases). Germline V gene lookup returns CDR1 MNHEY and CDR2 SVGAGI. The CDR3 is 15 amino acids. Trimming took off 7 bases at V and 8 bases at J, with 18 bases between the two ends. CDR3 coding DNA: TGTGCCAGCACCGCCCAGTCGGGGGGTTATTCACCCCTCCACTTT. Residues: CASTAQSGGYSPLHF.

This sequence joins TRBV2 and TRBJ1-2, with 7 bases aligning to TRBD1. Germline-derived CDR1 and CDR2 are SNHLY and FYNNEI. Trimming removed 6 bases from V and 2 bases from J; junction bases left unmatched: 12. The CDR3 length is 16 residues. CDR3 in amino acids: CASRTGTATLNYGYTF. CDR3 DNA: TGTGCCAGCAGGACCGGGACAGCGACCTTGAACTATGGCTACACCTTC.

The gene calls are TRBV19 and TRBJ1-5; D possibly corresponds to TRBD1 (5 bases). The germline CDR1 and CDR2 sequences are LNHDA and SQIVND (reference sequence). V shed 4 bases and J shed 2 bases, with 15 bases lying between them. CDR3 size: 16 residues. The CDR3 loop reads CASSTLQDGGNQPQHF. In nucleotides, the CDR3 is TGTGCCAGTAGTACCTTACAGGATGGAGGCAATCAGCCCCAGCATTTT.

This rearrangement joins TRBV5-1 to TRBJ2-7; 7 bases agree with TRBD1. V shed 4 bases and J 1 base; nucleotides not matched to a gene: 2. This CDR3 has 13 residues. Germline CDR1 reads SGHRS; CDR2 reads YFSETQ. CDR3 sequence: CASSPGQSYEQYF. The CDR3 DNA follows: TGCGCCAGCAGCCCGGGACAGTCCTACGAGCAGTACTTC.